The sequence of this TCR beta chain was determined in a study of blood T cell repertoires in COVID-19. Overall study context: Sample material is recorded as cDNA or gDNA derived from T cells, B-cell-depleted T cells, or PBMCs.

In the authors' workflow: Quantification of nucleated cells was approximated via reference gene primer amplification. Clones were read by immunoSEQ multiplex PCR, and TCRdb kept only the in-frame ones, dropping some. That table furnishes V, J and clone size, whereas the DNA furnished D and trimming. The sample consists of fewer than 200,000 clones, 70% to 90% of them appearing once. V lost 3 bases to trimming and J lost 4 bases, with 12 bases between them. The CDR3 spans 13 residues. CDR1 and CDR2 from the germline V gene are SQVTM and ANQGSEA. Sequencing was performed on peripheral blood. This receptor was obtained from a man between 60 and 70 years old who had recovered from COVID-19. The rearrangement links TRBV29-1 to TRBJ2-5; unclear D gene. This CDR3 is CSVDSVYSETQYF. CDR3 bases: TGCAGCGTTGATTCCGTCTATTCAGAGACCCAGTACTTC.